The sequence of this T cell receptor beta chain was determined in a study of cytomegalovirus exposure and HLA in healthy donors. Overall study results and limits: While the bulk of TCR sequences proved rare, some public TCRs turned up in many donors.

By share, this clone counts as medium-sized. The antigen remains undetermined. The primer mix had 60 Vbeta and 13 Jbeta primers. Data came from immunoSEQ multiplex PCR; TCRdb stores just in-frame clones and leaves some out. The sample consists of around 160,000 clones, approximately 85% of them appearing once. The TCR comes from a man aged 18 to 30 in good health and CMV-seropositive. The specimen was PBMCs.

As DNA, the CDR3 is TGTGCCACCAGCAGAGGGGCGACAGATACGCAGTATTTT. Its translation: CATSRGATDTQYF. The rearrangement links TRBV15 to TRBJ2-3; no reliable D call. The CDR3 loop spans 13 amino acids. The V and J ends lost 1 base and 3 bases respectively, with 5 bases between them. Germline values: CDR1 LNHNV, CDR2 YYDKDF (reference sequence).